The present T cell receptor (beta chain) was sequenced within a study of blood T cell repertoires in COVID-19. Study overall: COVID-19 samples from acute and convalescent phases originated in the United States, Italy and Spain. From T cells, B-cell-depleted T cells, or PBMCs came the material, which was cDNA or gDNA.

In the original processing: Researchers report that nucleated cell counts were estimated from reference gene primer amplification. Only in-frame clones appear in the TCRdb table, and some are missing; sequencing was by immunoSEQ multiplex PCR. V and J calls and clone size are given by that table; D and trimming were obtained from the DNA. Of over 110,000 clones in the sample, roughly 84% were seen once. The sequenced material came from peripheral blood. This clonotype was sampled from a man in his sixties with active or convalescent COVID-19.

The CDR3 reads CASSPLDSAYEQYF. The CDR3 DNA reads as TGTGCCAGCTCACCCTTGGACAGTGCCTACGAGCAGTACTTC. V gene TRBV18 combines with J gene TRBJ2-7, with D perhaps TRBD1 (6 bases). The V and J ends lost 3 bases and 2 bases respectively, with 11 bases between them. Per germline, CDR1 KGHSH and CDR2 LQKENI. This CDR3 is 14 amino acids long. Combining the CDR3 with reference TRBV18 and TRBJ2-7 gives the whole variable domain NAGVMQNPRHLVRRRGQEARLRCSPMKGHSHVYWYRQLPEEGLKFMVYLQKENIIDESGMPKERFSAEFPKEGPSILRIQQVVRGDSAAYFCASSPLDSAYEQYFGPGTRLTVT.